The 11 T cell receptor beta chains given below trace back to one sample, sequenced in a study of cytomegalovirus exposure and HLA in healthy donors (dated by TCRdb to 2016 to 2017). The protocol used for the library was the immunoSEQ multiplex PCR assay. For the multiplex PCR, a mixture combining 60 forward primers for TCR Vbeta segments and 13 reverse primers for TCR Jbeta segments was used. The source is immuneACCESS, and TCRdb retained only in-frame sequences with V and J called. Part of the clones is not carried over; for the studies checked, unresolved V genes explain less than half of this, and the remainder is unexplained. Within this sample are around 120,000 clones, with approximately 78% of them counted one time only. The ten largest clones take up about 3.1% of the sample. The sequencing input was PBMCs. The receptors shown here come from a human donor in good health.

This clone turned up a few times. The rearrangement joins TRBV14 to TRBJ2-1; weak D call: TRBD1 (6 bases). V was shortened by 1 base and J by 3 bases, with 10 bases between the two germline ends. Germline V gene data show CDR1 as SGHDN and CDR2 as FVKESK. The CDR3 runs to 15 residues. CDR3 loop: CASSQARGFYNEQFF. The CDR3 nucleotides read TGTGCCAGCAGCCAAGCCAGGGGATTCTACAATGAGCAGTTCTTC.

V and J are TRBV6-1 and TRBJ1-3; TRBD1 matches at 7 bases. The J segment lost 0 bases and the V segment lost 6 bases, leaving 5 bases of the junction unmatched. Germline CDR1 MNHNS, CDR2 SASEGT. CDR3 length equals 15 residues. CDR3 amino acids: CASRGQIHSGNTIYF. In DNA form, the CDR3 reads TGTGCCAGCAGGGGACAGATACACTCTGGAAACACCATATATTTT.

The chain links TRBV7-2 to TRBJ1-5; unclear D gene. This CDR3 region has 14 residues. Trimming shortened V by 0 bases and J by 4 bases, and 7 bases separated the two germline ends. Germline CDR1 and CDR2: SGHTA and FQGNSA. This chain's CDR3 is CASSLARLNQPQHF. The CDR3 DNA reads as TGTGCCAGCAGCTTAGCCCGTCTTAATCAGCCCCAGCATTTT.

The V and J genes are TRBV2 and TRBJ1-5; tentative D call: TRBD1 (5 bases). Trimming shortened V by 1 base and J by 3 bases, and 10 bases separated the two germline ends. This CDR3 comprises 15 residues. Germline CDR1 is SNHLY and CDR2 is FYNNEI. CDR3 DNA sequence: TGTGCCAGCAGTGAAGGGGGACTCTTCAATCAGCCCCAGCATTTT. Translated: CASSEGGLFNQPQHF. The full variable domain, in which reference TRBV2 and TRBJ1-5 provide the parts outside the CDR3, is EPEVTQTPSHQVTQMGQEVILRCVPISNHLYFYWYRQILGQKVEFLVSFYNNEISEKSEIFDDQFSVERPDGSNFTLKIRSTKLEDSAMYFCASSEGGLFNQPQHFGDGTRLSIL.

The rearrangement uses TRBV29-1 and TRBJ2-5; 8 bases agree with TRBD1. The closer fit of TRBJ2-7 to the DNA end suggests the J call may be wrong. Germline CDR1 and CDR2: SQVTM and ANQGSEA. This CDR3 has 15 residues. This chain's CDR3 is CSVDGAGGGTYEQYF. CDR3 DNA: TGCAGCGTTGACGGAGCAGGGGGCGGGACCTACGAGCAGTACTTC.

The chain has TRBV5-4 and TRBJ1-1; D is unresolved. The V end lost 4 bases, the J end lost 3 bases, and 10 bases lay between the germline ends. Germline CDR1 SGHNT, CDR2 YYREEE (reference sequence). There are 13 residues in the CDR3. CDR3 region: CASSLLRDTEAFF. The CDR3 nucleotides are TGTGCCAGCAGCCTGTTACGGGACACTGAAGCTTTCTTT.

V and J are TRBV9 and TRBJ2-3, with 9 positions matching TRBD2. The CDR3 runs 16 residues. Looked up from germline, CDR1 is SGDLS and CDR2 is YYNGEE. The ends lost 0 bases at V and 4 bases at J; junction bases unmatched: 6. The CDR3 nucleotides read TGTGCCAGCAGCGTAGTACCTAGCGGGATTGCAGATACGCAGTATTTT. Its protein product is CASSVVPSGIADTQYF.

The chain is built from TRBV14 and TRBJ2-1, with TRBD1 matching over 8 bases. Germline CDR1 and CDR2: SGHDN and FVKESK. V was pared by 4 bases and J by 3 bases, with 8 bases of the junction left unmatched. The CDR3 has 16 residues. In nucleotides, the CDR3 is TGTGCCAGCAGCCCTCGGACAGGGAGGAACTACAATGAGCAGTTCTTC. Its translation: CASSPRTGRNYNEQFF.

A few counts support this clone. This chain joins TRBV5-4 and TRBJ2-3, with 11 bases that match TRBD2. The V gene's germline CDR1 is SGHNT and CDR2 YYREEE (reference sequence). The V and J ends lost 0 bases and 4 bases, in that order; junction bases with no gene match: 7. CDR3 size: 17 residues. In DNA, the CDR3 is TGTGCCAGCAGCTTGGCCCTAGCGGGAGGACGTGCAGATACGCAGTATTTT. Its translation: CASSLALAGGRADTQYF.

In DNA, the CDR3 is TGTGCCAGCAGCTTAGCGGGGGGGACAGATACGCAGTATTTT. This translates into CASSLAGGTDTQYF. V gene TRBV7-6 combines with J gene TRBJ2-3; 7 bases map to TRBD2. Germline V gene data show CDR1 as SGHVS and CDR2 as FNYEAQ. The CDR3 loop spans 14 amino acids. V trimming: 0 bases; J trimming: 3 bases; junction bases outside the gene matches: 0.

CDR3 coding DNA: TGTGCCAGCAGTTTGGCAGGCACCCCAGTTGAAGCTTTCTTT. It translates to CASSLAGTPVEAFF. The chain is built from TRBV28 and TRBJ1-1; D not certain. Germline CDR1 MDHEN, CDR2 SYDVKM. V lost 3 bases to trimming and J lost 7 bases, with 15 bases between them. The CDR3 covers 14 residues.